One sample yielded the 18 T cell receptor beta chains listed below, sequenced in a study of OX40 agonist ivuxolimab in advanced cancers. Libraries were prepared by immunoSEQ multiplex PCR; TCRdb keeps only in-frame clonotypes and omits some of them. The sample lists 85,000 to 95,000 clones, around 90% seen once, with around 2.5% in the top ten. Sequenced material: CD4+ or CD8+ T cells sorted from blood, taken in a trial of the OX40 agonist ivuxolimab. These TCRs come from an adult with an advanced solid tumor such as melanoma, head and neck, liver or kidney cancer.

The V call is TRBV27, the J call TRBJ1-1; no reliable D call. Trimming left V 8 bases short and J 1 base short, with 17 bases between. Germline V gene data show CDR1 as MNHEY and CDR2 as SMNVEV (reference sequence). CDR3 size: 15 residues. CDR3 protein: CASRFGMTQNTEAFF. Here the CDR3 DNA reads TGTGCCAGCCGCTTCGGGATGACACAGAACACTGAAGCTTTCTTT.

The chain carries TRBV5-4 and TRBJ2-2, with 11 bases aligning to TRBD1. The trim removed 5 bases at V and 5 bases at J, leaving 5 bases unmatched. Germline lookup yields CDR1 SGHNT and CDR2 YYREEE (reference sequence). CDR3 length equals 15 residues. Here the CDR3 DNA reads TGTGCCAGCAGTCAGGGACAGGGGGATACCGGGGAGCTGTTTTTT. Translation gives CASSQGQGDTGELFF.

The chain employs TRBV10-3 and TRBJ2-3; 7 bases align to TRBD2. CDR1 is ENHRY, CDR2 SYGVKD, per germline. Trimming cost V 8 bases and J 0 bases; bases outside gene matches: 5. The CDR3 extends over 14 amino acids. The DNA of the CDR3 is TGTGCCATCCGTAGCGGGTCAAGCACAGATACGCAGTATTTT. This encodes CAIRSGSSTDTQYF.

V gene TRBV25-1 combines with J gene TRBJ2-7; possible D gene TRBD1, 5 bases. The CDR3 runs to 14 residues. Trimming left V 4 bases short and J 3 bases short, with 13 bases between. CDR1 and CDR2 from the germline V gene are MGHDK and SYGVNS. The CDR3 nucleotides are TGTGCCAGCAGTGGGGCAGGGCCTTACTACGAGCAGTACTTC. It encodes CASSGAGPYYEQYF.

As concerns this clone: At one boundary the junction diverges from the germline segment, which might be a read error. The J gene is TRBJ1-1, the V gene TRBV5-4; a possible D gene is TRBD1 (6 bases). The CDR3 spans 14 residues. The germline V gene encodes CDR1 SGHNT and CDR2 YYREEE (reference sequence). This CDR3 reads CASSSKGPGAEAFF. As DNA, the CDR3 is TGTGCCAGCAGCAGCAAAGGACCGGGGGCTGAGGCTTTCTTT.

This sequence joins TRBV7-9 and TRBJ1-4; a weak D match, TRBD1 (6 bases). Trimming left V 6 bases short and J 4 bases short, with 15 bases between. The germline gives CDR1 SEHNR, CDR2 FQNEAQ (reference sequence). The CDR3 runs to 15 residues. In nucleotides, the CDR3 is TGTGCCAGCAGGTCGGACAGCTCCATTAATGAAAAACTGTTTTTT. It codes for CASRSDSSINEKLFF.

The rearrangement joins TRBV9 to TRBJ2-7, with unresolved D. The CDR3 is 14 amino acids. Trimming stripped 0 bases from V and 5 bases from J, with 12 bases between. The germline gives CDR1 SGDLS, CDR2 YYNGEE. CDR3 loop: CASSVDTSWNEQYF. CDR3 in DNA: TGTGCCAGCAGCGTAGATACGTCTTGGAACGAGCAGTACTTC.

This chain's CDR3 is CASSEWTANNQPQHF. In DNA form, the CDR3 reads TGTGCCAGCAGTGAGTGGACAGCTAACAATCAGCCCCAGCATTTT. The chain employs TRBV2 and TRBJ1-5, with D tentatively TRBD1 (6 bases). CDR1 is SNHLY and CDR2 is FYNNEI in the germline V gene. Between the trimmed V and J ends, which lost 3 bases and 3 bases, there was a span of 12 bases. The CDR3 loop spans 15 amino acids. The whole variable domain, remainder taken from reference TRBV2 and TRBJ1-5, is EPEVTQTPSHQVTQMGQEVILRCVPISNHLYFYWYRQILGQKVEFLVSFYNNEISEKSEIFDDQFSVERPDGSNFTLKIRSTKLEDSAMYFCASSEWTANNQPQHFGDGTRLSIL.

The V and J genes are TRBV28 and TRBJ2-2; D perhaps matches TRBD1 (5 bases). The CDR3 consists of 10 residues. Trimming pared 6 bases from V and 14 bases from J, leaving 10 bases between. Germline V gene data show CDR1 as MDHEN and CDR2 as SYDVKM. The CDR3 DNA reads as TGTGCCAGCAGCCATGGACAACTGTTTTTT. This encodes CASSHGQLFF.

The chain uses TRBV18 and TRBJ1-4; TRBD1 agrees at 9 bases. CDR1 and CDR2 (germline): KGHSH, LQKENI. V lost 1 base to trimming and J lost 7 bases; unmatched junction nucleotides: 4. There are 15 residues in the CDR3. The CDR3 protein is CASSPRQGGSEKLFF. The CDR3 nucleotides read TGTGCCAGCTCACCACGACAGGGGGGTAGTGAAAAACTGTTTTTT.

The chain is built from TRBV9 and TRBJ2-7, with 9 bases matching TRBD1. Germline-derived CDR1 and CDR2 are SGDLS and YYNGEE. Unmatched junction bases numbered 7, after V lost 3 bases and J lost 6 bases. The CDR3 consists of 14 residues. Written as DNA, the CDR3 is TGTGCCAGCAGCGCCACCGGGACAGGGTTCGAGCAGTACTTC. This encodes CASSATGTGFEQYF.

The V gene is TRBV11-2, the J gene TRBJ1-3; D is unclear. CDR3 length equals 14 residues. The V and J ends lost 0 bases and 5 bases respectively, with 8 bases between them. Germline-derived CDR1 and CDR2 are SGHAT and FQNNGV. CDR3 coding DNA: TGTGCCAGCAGCTTAGACTTCGTGAGAAACACCATATATTTT. It is translated as CASSLDFVRNTIYF.

The chain links TRBV20-1 to TRBJ1-2, with no clear D. Trimming left V 3 bases short and J 5 bases short, with 7 bases between. There are 11 residues in the CDR3. Germline CDR1 is DFQATT and CDR2 is SNEGSKA (reference sequence). CDR3 bases: TGCAGTGCTAGCGGAGCTTATGGCTACACCTTC. Translating it yields CSASGAYGYTF.

V and J are TRBV18 and TRBJ2-7, with 10 bases lining up with TRBD2. The ends lost 6 bases at V and 4 bases at J; junction bases unmatched: 6. Germline CDR1 is KGHSH and CDR2 is LQKENI. The CDR3 totals 14 residues. The CDR3 region is CASSLAGEAYEQYF. CDR3 coding DNA: TGTGCCAGCTCTCTAGCGGGAGAGGCGTACGAGCAGTACTTC.

J is TRBJ1-5 and V is TRBV10-3, with 7 nucleotides matching TRBD1. CDR1 and CDR2 (germline): ENHRY, SYGVKD. Trimming removed 7 bases from V and 7 bases from J; junction bases left unmatched: 10. CDR3 length: 14 amino acids. The CDR3 coding sequence is TGTGCCATCAACTTACAGGGGTTTGGCCAGCCCCAGCATTTT. Its protein product is CAINLQGFGQPQHF.

This sequence joins TRBV10-3 and TRBJ2-7, with D perhaps assigned TRBD1 or TRBD2 (5 bases each). CDR1 and CDR2 (germline): ENHRY, SYGVKD. This CDR3 is 13 amino acids long. V was pared by 10 bases and J by 5 bases, with 18 bases between. Here the CDR3 reads CATRDPGRNEQYF. The DNA for the CDR3 is TGTGCCACCCGGGACCCGGGCAGGAACGAGCAGTACTTC.

This chain joins TRBV28 and TRBJ2-1; TRBD2 matches at 9 bases. Germline V CDR1 and CDR2: MDHEN, SYDVKM. Trimming cost V 8 bases and J 8 bases; bases outside gene matches: 10. This CDR3 region has 14 residues. CDR3 protein: CASGGAGGLDEQFF. CDR3 in DNA: TGTGCCAGCGGGGGAGCGGGAGGCCTCGATGAGCAGTTCTTC.

This clone was detected only once. V usage is TRBV11-3 and J usage is TRBJ1-1; TRBD1 aligns across 8 bases. Trimming removed 3 bases from V and 4 bases from J; junction bases left unmatched: 1. Per the germline V gene, CDR1 is SGHNT and CDR2 is YENEEA. CDR3 length: 13 residues. This CDR3 is CASSFTGGTEAFF. CDR3 nucleotide sequence: TGTGCCAGCAGCTTCACAGGGGGCACTGAAGCTTTCTTT.